This TCR beta chain was identified in a study of blood T cell repertoires in COVID-19. Turning to the study itself: PBMCs, B-cell-depleted T cells, or T cells provided the cDNA or gDNA that made up the material.

Source study methods: Reference gene primer amplification yielded estimated nucleated cell counts. Measured with immunoSEQ multiplex PCR; TCRdb has only the in-frame clones, and not every one. From that table come the V and J calls and clone size; the DNA was used to work out D and trimming. The repertoire holds some 390,000 clones, around 84% seen once, with 3% in the top ten. This CDR3 has 15 residues. V lost 0 bases and J 12 bases, leaving 18 bases between the germline ends. Germline V gene lookup returns CDR1 LNHNV and CDR2 YYDKDF (reference sequence). This clone appeared a single time. V gene TRBV15 combines with J gene TRBJ2-1; D possibly corresponds to TRBD2 (5 bases). Material for sequencing was peripheral blood. The TCR sequence derives from a human donor in a cohort sampled during active COVID-19. As DNA, the CDR3 is TGTGCCACCAGCAGAGATATGCAGGACTTCCTGGGGCAGTTCTTC. Translating it yields CATSRDMQDFLGQFF.